The next 22 T cell receptor beta chains were all read from a single sample in a study of cytomegalovirus exposure and HLA in healthy donors. A multiplex PCR was run with 60 Vbeta primers and 13 Jbeta primers. The assay was immunoSEQ multiplex PCR, and TCRdb's table has in-frame clones only and misses some. The top ten clones hold roughly 3% of a sample with 150,000 or so clones, about three quarters of them seen once. The sample comprised PBMCs. The receptor set was obtained from a woman aged 45-60 years in good health and CMV-seropositive.

This clone was recorded once. The CDR3 region is CASTRDTGGTDTQYF. DNA for the CDR3: TGCGCCAGCACCCGGGACACTGGGGGCACAGATACGCAGTATTTT. The chain joins TRBV5-1 to TRBJ2-3; possibly TRBD1 for D (6 bases). From germline, CDR1 is SGHRS and CDR2 YFSETQ. V lost 6 bases to trimming and J lost 1 base, with 15 bases between them. This CDR3 comprises 15 residues.

The rearrangement uses TRBV15 and TRBJ2-1; D is unresolved. The CDR3 runs to 17 residues. Germline loops: CDR1 LNHNV, CDR2 YYDKDF (reference sequence). Trimming removed 0 bases at V and 0 bases at J, with 12 bases between. The CDR3 loop is CATSRDHPSSSYNEQFF. Here the CDR3 DNA reads TGTGCCACCAGCAGAGATCATCCCTCGAGCTCCTACAATGAGCAGTTCTTC.

V is TRBV4-3 and J is TRBJ2-1; 8 bases match TRBD2. The CDR3 extends over 16 amino acids. Germline CDR1 is LGHNA and CDR2 is YSLEER. Trimming removed 2 bases from V and 4 bases from J; junction bases left unmatched: 7. The CDR3 DNA reads TGCGCCAGCAGCCAATCGGGAGGGTACTCGTACAATGAGCAGTTCTTC. Protein sequence: CASSQSGGYSYNEQFF.

J is TRBJ2-7 and V is TRBV7-3; 7 bases map to TRBD1. V lost 5 bases to trimming and J lost 2 bases; unmatched junction nucleotides: 9. Germline V gene lookup returns CDR1 SGHTA and CDR2 FQGTGA. CDR3 length equals 15 residues. The CDR3 DNA follows: TGTGCCAGCAGCCCCCAGGGGGACGGGGCCTACGAGCAGTACTTC. As protein: CASSPQGDGAYEQYF.

This clone appeared once. This chain links TRBV7-9 with TRBJ2-3, with D perhaps TRBD1 (5 bases). The germline CDR1 and CDR2 sequences are SEHNR and FQNEAQ (reference sequence). Trimming removed 4 bases at V and 5 bases at J, with 13 bases between. This CDR3 contains 14 residues. The CDR3 reads CASSSDSVRDTQYF. CDR3 DNA sequence: TGTGCCAGCAGCTCCGACAGTGTCAGAGATACGCAGTATTTT.

The count of this clone is one. The J gene is TRBJ2-1, the V gene TRBV4-1; D is ambiguous. V was trimmed by 1 base and J by 4 bases, leaving 2 bases between them. The CDR3 consists of 12 residues. From germline, CDR1 is MGHRA and CDR2 YSYEKL. CDR3 in amino acids: CASSQAYNEQFF. Written as DNA, the CDR3 is TGCGCCAGCAGCCAAGCGTACAATGAGCAGTTCTTC.

In DNA form, the CDR3 reads TGTGCCAGTACCCTTGACAGGGCCGGGGCCAACGTCCTGACTTTC. Amino acid sequence: CASTLDRAGANVLTF. The chain uses TRBV19 and TRBJ2-6; 7 bases line up with TRBD1. V lost 7 bases and J lost 4; bases outside the gene matches: 7. The CDR3 totals 15 residues. CDR1 and CDR2 (germline): LNHDA, SQIVND (reference sequence).

The chain uses TRBV13 and TRBJ2-1, with D perhaps TRBD1 (7 bases). Trimming took 5 bases from V and 10 from J, leaving 21 bases between them. Germline V gene data show CDR1 as PRHDT and CDR2 as FYEKMQ (reference sequence). The CDR3 contains 15 residues. DNA of the CDR3: TGTGCCAGCAGCCACCGAGCAGGGGGGCCATGGGAGCAGTTCTTC. It is translated as CASSHRAGGPWEQFF. The whole variable domain, filled in from reference TRBV13 and TRBJ2-1, reads AAGVIQSPRHLIKEKRETATLKCYPIPRHDTVYWYQQGPGQDPQFLISFYEKMQSDKGSIPDRFSAQQFSDYHSELNMSSLELGDSALYFCASSHRAGGPWEQFFGPGTRLTVL.

The chain couples TRBV30 to TRBJ1-4, with D maybe TRBD1 (6 bases). Germline V lookup: CDR1 GTSNPN, CDR2 SVGIG (reference sequence). This CDR3 comprises 16 residues. V was clipped by 2 bases and J by 0 bases, with 13 bases between them. The CDR3 bases are TGTGCCTGGAGTATCTCTCGGACAGCAACTAATGAAAAACTGTTTTTT. Translation gives CAWSISRTATNEKLFF.

V and J are TRBV13 and TRBJ1-2; the match to TRBD1 covers 7 bases. CDR1 and CDR2 from the germline V gene are PRHDT and FYEKMQ (reference sequence). This CDR3 has 19 amino acids. Trimming cost V 4 bases and J 0 bases; bases outside gene matches: 17. This CDR3 is CASSSFGQAQLGANYGYTF. CDR3 in DNA: TGTGCCAGCAGCTCGTTCGGACAGGCCCAATTGGGGGCTAACTATGGCTACACCTTC.

This chain uses TRBV7-3 with TRBJ2-5; tentative D call: TRBD2 (6 bases). Trimming pared 5 bases from V and 4 bases from J, leaving 11 bases between. This CDR3 is built from 13 residues. Germline CDR1 is SGHTA and CDR2 is FQGTGA. The DNA of the CDR3 is TGTGCCAGCAGCCGGGAGCCGGCAGAGACCCAGTACTTC. Translated: CASSREPAETQYF.

J is TRBJ1-1 and V is TRBV2, with 7 bases fitting TRBD1. Germline CDR1 SNHLY, CDR2 FYNNEI. The length of the CDR3 is 13 residues. The J segment lost 3 bases and the V segment lost 6 bases, leaving 4 bases of the junction unmatched. The CDR3 here is CASSDREDTEAFF. CDR3 nucleotides: TGTGCCAGCAGCGACAGGGAGGACACTGAAGCTTTCTTT.

This clone has ten or more counts. The CDR3 loop is CASSPLPSFAGGAPSTDTQYF. CDR3 sequence (DNA): TGCGCCAGCAGCCCCCTGCCCTCCTTTGCGGGGGGGGCCCCTAGCACAGATACGCAGTATTTT. The V and J genes are TRBV4-3 and TRBJ2-3; TRBD2 matches 9 bases. The CDR3 length is 21 residues. Germline CDR1 reads LGHNA; CDR2 reads YSLEER. With 4 bases clipped from V and 0 bases from J, the junction kept 20 bases outside the gene matches.

The chain carries TRBV2 and TRBJ2-5, with a tentative D call TRBD2 (6 bases). The V end lost 6 bases, the J end lost 1 base, and 12 bases lay between the germline ends. The CDR3 has 14 residues. The germline gives CDR1 SNHLY, CDR2 FYNNEI. DNA of the CDR3: TGTGCCAGCAGCGCGACTAGGACCCAAGAGACCCAGTACTTC. Translating gives CASSATRTQETQYF.

V is TRBV6-1 and J is TRBJ1-5; 7 nucleotides agree with TRBD1. CDR3 size: 17 residues. V lost 2 bases, J lost 0 bases, and 7 bases stayed unmatched. CDR1 and CDR2 (germline): MNHNS, SASEGT. The chain's CDR3 is CASSEKGGGHSNQPQHF. CDR3 DNA: TGTGCCAGCAGTGAAAAAGGAGGGGGCCATAGCAATCAGCCCCAGCATTTT.

This clone has just one count. This chain joins TRBV2 and TRBJ1-5; D may be TRBD1 (5 bases). The V and J ends lost 6 bases and 7 bases respectively, with 22 bases between them. Germline-derived CDR1 and CDR2 are SNHLY and FYNNEI. The CDR3 has 16 residues. The DNA of the CDR3 is TGTGCCAGCAGGGGGGGGTATGAGGGGTCTGGACAGCCCCAGCATTTT. As protein: CASRGGYEGSGQPQHF. Together with reference TRBV2 and TRBJ1-5, the CDR3 gives the full variable domain: EPEVTQTPSHQVTQMGQEVILRCVPISNHLYFYWYRQILGQKVEFLVSFYNNEISEKSEIFDDQFSVERPDGSNFTLKIRSTKLEDSAMYFCASRGGYEGSGQPQHFGDGTRLSIL.

The gene calls are TRBV30 and TRBJ1-6, with TRBD1 identical over 9 bases. Unmatched junction bases numbered 13, after V lost 4 bases and J lost 9 bases. The CDR3 spans 16 residues. From germline, CDR1 is GTSNPN and CDR2 SVGIG (reference sequence). CDR3 protein: CAWTGSGTGTGSPLHF. The CDR3 region has the DNA TGTGCCTGGACCGGCTCCGGGACAGGGACGGGTTCACCCCTCCACTTT.

This chain joins TRBV29-1 and TRBJ2-6, with 9 bases matching TRBD2. Germline V gene data show CDR1 as SQVTM and CDR2 as ANQGSEA. The CDR3 length is 16 residues. V dropped 6 bases and J dropped 2; count of bases not matched to a gene: 8. The chain's CDR3 is CSVNLAGATGANVLTF. CDR3 DNA: TGCAGCGTGAACTTAGCGGGAGCAACTGGGGCCAACGTCCTGACTTTC.

The V and J genes are TRBV9 and TRBJ2-1; 12 bases are shared with TRBD2. This CDR3 is 16 amino acids long. In germline, CDR1 is SGDLS, CDR2 YYNGEE. The junction had 9 bases not matched to a gene; V was cut back by 3 bases and J by 8 bases. The CDR3 region has the DNA TGTGCCAGCAGCGCCATTATCGGACTAGCGGGATATGAGCAGTTCTTC. The encoded protein is CASSAIIGLAGYEQFF.

CDR3 nucleotide sequence: TGTGCCAGCAGCCAAGACCTAGCCGGAGAGACCCAGTACTTC. Translated: CASSQDLAGETQYF. V usage is TRBV4-2 and J usage is TRBJ2-5, with D possibly TRBD2 on 5 matching bases. V was trimmed by 0 bases and J by 4 bases, leaving 9 bases between them. The CDR3 totals 14 residues. Per the germline V gene, CDR1 is LGHNA and CDR2 is YNFKEQ.

V is TRBV6-1 and J is TRBJ2-2; the D is unclear. Germline CDR1 is MNHNS and CDR2 is SASEGT. V dropped 5 bases and J dropped 6 bases, with 10 bases sitting between them. The CDR3 extends over 13 amino acids. This chain's CDR3 is CASSSRFPGELFF. CDR3 in DNA: TGTGCCAGCAGTTCCCGGTTCCCCGGGGAGCTGTTTTTT.

The chain employs TRBV30 and TRBJ1-2; tentative D call: TRBD1 (5 bases). Trimming removed 4 bases at V and 2 bases at J, with 8 bases between. The CDR3 sequence is 12 residues long. The germline CDR1 and CDR2 sequences are GTSNPN and SVGIG (reference sequence). The CDR3 region is CAWNGGNYGYTF. The CDR3 coding sequence is TGTGCCTGGAACGGGGGGAACTATGGCTACACCTTC. The full variable domain, its missing parts supplied by reference TRBV30 and TRBJ1-2, is SQTIHQWPATLVQPVGSPLSLECTVEGTSNPNLYWYRQAAGRGLQLLFYSVGIGQISSEVPQNLSASRPQDRQFILSSKKLLLSDSGFYLCAWNGGNYGYTFGSGTRLTVV.